This T cell receptor beta chain was found in a study of cytomegalovirus exposure and HLA in healthy donors. Study-wide results and caveats: Some TCR beta chains (164 of them) were listed as cytomegalovirus-associated.

To note about this clone: Antigen unknown.

60 Vbeta and 13 Jbeta primers were used in PCR. Measured with immunoSEQ multiplex PCR; TCRdb has only the in-frame clones, and not every one. Of about 160,000 clones detected, about four fifths appear once; the ten largest clones hold roughly 13%. Germline V gene lookup returns CDR1 SGHRS and CDR2 YFSETQ. This CDR3 has 14 residues. Trimming removed 3 bases from V and 2 bases from J, with 11 bases in between. The specimen sequenced was PBMCs. This sequence was found in a woman aged 45-65 years in good health and CMV-seronegative. This chain links TRBV5-1 with TRBJ1-1; D call uncertain. CDR3 in amino acids: CASSWAEGNTEAFF. The CDR3 coding sequence is TGCGCCAGCAGCTGGGCCGAGGGAAACACTGAAGCTTTCTTT.